This is a list of T cell receptor beta chains from one sample in a study of cytotoxic CD8 clonotypes in ibrutinib-treated CLL. Profiling relied on immunoSEQ multiplex PCR, and the TCRdb table lists in-frame clones only, not all of them. The sample yields some 7,800 clones, 70% to 85% seen once. Sequencing used PBMCs, obtained before ibrutinib treatment. The receptor set was obtained from a human donor with chronic lymphocytic leukemia. Both conserved end residues are part of each CDR3. The order of the fields is clone size, J gene, V gene, D gene, CDR3 DNA, CDR3 protein. The D gene is left open where the match is weak. Expanded clones are given a class, and other clones once, few, many or no size at all.

- | TRBJ2-7 | TRBV9 | - | TGTGCCAGCAGCGTAGGTTTCACAGGAATCTACGAGCAGTACTTC | CASSVGFTGIYEQYF
- | TRBJ1-2 | TRBV6-6 | - | TGTGCCAGCAGTTACTCGAGGTCGGGGGATTATGGCTACACCTTC | CASSYSRSGDYGYTF
- | TRBJ1-2 | TRBV4-3 | TRBD1 | TGCGCCAGCAGCCAAGATGGGGGACAGGGGGACTATGGCTACACCTTC | CASSQDGGQGDYGYTF
- | TRBJ2-6 | TRBV18 | - | TGTGCCAGCTCACACGTCGCACCAAACTCTGGGGCCAACGTCCTGACTTTC | CASSHVAPNSGANVLTF
- | TRBJ1-1 | TRBV4-2 | - | TGTGCCAGCAGCCCCACAGGTAGAGAAGCTTTCTTT | CASSPTGREAFF
- | TRBJ2-3 | TRBV10-2 | - | TGCGCCAGCAGTAGTCGGGGAGTAGGGGCAGATACGCAGTATTTT | CASSSRGVGADTQYF
- | TRBJ2-3 | TRBV9 | - | TGTGCCAGCAGCGTGACGGACAGCACAGATACGCAGTATTTT | CASSVTDSTDTQYF
few | TRBJ2-7 | TRBV28 | TRBD1 | TGTGCCAGCAGGAGTCCCGGGACAGGGTTGAGGTTAAAGGACGAGCAGTACTTC | CASRSPGTGLRLKDEQYF
few | TRBJ1-1 | TRBV2 | - | TGTGCCAGCAGTGAAGCGGCGGATAGGAACACTGAAGCTTTCTTT | CASSEAADRNTEAFF
few | TRBJ1-1 | TRBV11-2 | - | TGTGCCAGCAGCTTCGATGATCGGGGTGGGAACACTGAAGCTTTCTTT | CASSFDDRGGNTEAFF
- | TRBJ1-2 | TRBV18 | TRBD1 | TGTGCCAGCTCACCGGGACAGGGAAACTATGGCTACACCTTC | CASSPGQGNYGYTF
few | TRBJ2-2 | TRBV14 | - | TGTGCCAGCAGCCCGGGACGGAACACCGGGGAGCTGTTTTTT | CASSPGRNTGELFF
- | TRBJ1-2 | TRBV7-9 | TRBD1 | TGTGCCAGCTTCATCGGACAGGGGGGAGCGGGTGGCTACACCTTC | CASFIGQGGAGGYTF
- | TRBJ1-5 | TRBV27 | - | TGTGCCAGCAGTTTAAGGGGTCCGCATCAGCCCCAGCATTTT | CASSLRGPHQPQHF
- | TRBJ2-7 | TRBV6-1 | TRBD2 | TGTGCCAGCAGTGAAGGGCTAGCGGGGGCCTTATACGAGCAGTACTTC | CASSEGLAGALYEQYF
- | TRBJ2-3 | TRBV28 | TRBD1 | TGTGCCAGCAGTTGGCCAAGGACAGGGGTCACAGATACGCAGTATTTT | CASSWPRTGVTDTQYF
few | TRBJ1-2 | TRBV4-2 | - | TGTGCCAGCAGCCAAGATGCAGGCCCGGGTGGCTACACCTTC | CASSQDAGPGGYTF
- | TRBJ2-5 | TRBV6-5 | TRBD1 | TGTGCCAGCAGTTACAGGGACAGCGTGGGTTCGGAGACCCAGTACTTC | CASSYRDSVGSETQYF
- | TRBJ2-3 | TRBV19 | - | TGTGCCAGTAGTTGGTGGGCCACAGATACGCAGTATTTT | CASSWWATDTQYF
- | TRBJ1-1 | TRBV18 | - | TGTGCCAGCTCACCCCCCGCAGGGATTGAAGCTTTCTTT | CASSPPAGIEAFF
- | TRBJ1-2 | TRBV9 | - | TGTGCCAGCAGCGTATCCCAGTCAGACTATGGCTACACCTTC | CASSVSQSDYGYTF
- | TRBJ1-5 | TRBV28 | - | TGTGCCAGCAAGGGAGACCTCAATCAGCCCCAGCATTTT | CASKGDLNQPQHF
- | TRBJ2-5 | TRBV5-5 | - | TGTGCCAGCAGCTTGGAGGAGTCCGGGAGCCCAAAGGAAGAGACCCAGTACTTC | CASSLEESGSPKEETQYF
few | TRBJ1-1 | TRBV5-1 | - | TGCGCCAGCTTTGCGGGTATGAACACTGAAGCTTTCTTT | CASFAGMNTEAFF
- | TRBJ2-3 | TRBV18 | - | TGTGCCAGCTCACCAAGCGTGGCACAGGGTCTAACGAATACGCAGTATTTT | CASSPSVAQGLTNTQYF
- | TRBJ2-1 | TRBV7-9 | - | TGTGCCAGCAGCTTAAACAGGGTACGGGATGAGCAGTTCTTC | CASSLNRVRDEQFF
- | TRBJ2-7 | TRBV2 | TRBD1 | TGTGCCAGCAGGGACAGGGGATCGAGCGAGCAGTACTTC | CASRDRGSSEQYF
once | TRBJ2-2 | TRBV5-4 | TRBD1 | TGTGCCAGCAGCTTGGGAGGGACAGGGTACACCGGGGAGCTGTTTTTT | CASSLGGTGYTGELFF
- | TRBJ2-7 | TRBV21-1 | - | TGTGCCAGCAGCAAAACTGACAAAGGGACAGTCACCAACTACGAGCAGTACTTC | CASSKTDKGTVTNYEQYF
- | TRBJ2-3 | TRBV7-3 | TRBD2 | TGTGCCAGCAGCGCGGGGGTCGGAACAGATACGCAGTATTTT | CASSAGVGTDTQYF
- | TRBJ2-7 | TRBV28 | - | TGTGCCAGCAGTTTCCGCGAGCAGTACTTC | CASSFREQYF
- | TRBJ1-5 | TRBV28 | - | TGTGCCAGCAGTTTAGTCTGGTCGGGTCAGCCCCAGCATTTT | CASSLVWSGQPQHF
- | TRBJ1-1 | TRBV7-9 | - | TGTGCCAGCAGCATGGGGGAGTCAAGATCTGAAGCTTTCTTT | CASSMGESRSEAFF
- | TRBJ2-5 | TRBV7-2 | - | TGTGCCAGCAGCATCGACCCTAACCCCCTAGAGACCCAGTACTTC | CASSIDPNPLETQYF